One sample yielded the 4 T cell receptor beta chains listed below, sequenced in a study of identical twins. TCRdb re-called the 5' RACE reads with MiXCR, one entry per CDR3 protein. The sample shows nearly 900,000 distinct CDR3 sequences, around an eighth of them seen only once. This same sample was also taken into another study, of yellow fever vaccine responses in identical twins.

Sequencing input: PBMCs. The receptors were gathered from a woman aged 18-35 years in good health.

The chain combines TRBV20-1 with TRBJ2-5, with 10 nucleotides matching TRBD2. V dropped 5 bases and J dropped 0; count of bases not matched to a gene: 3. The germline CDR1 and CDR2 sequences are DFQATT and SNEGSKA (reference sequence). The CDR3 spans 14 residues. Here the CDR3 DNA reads TGCAGTGCTGTGAGCGGGGGGGACCAAGAGACCCAGTACTTC. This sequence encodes CSAVSGGDQETQYF.

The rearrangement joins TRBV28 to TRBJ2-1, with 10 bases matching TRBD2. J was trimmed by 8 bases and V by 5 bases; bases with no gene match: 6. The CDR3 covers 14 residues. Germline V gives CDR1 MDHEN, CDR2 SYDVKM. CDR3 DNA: TGTGCCAGCAGTCCAACTAGCGGGAAACATGAGCAGTTCTTC. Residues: CASSPTSGKHEQFF.

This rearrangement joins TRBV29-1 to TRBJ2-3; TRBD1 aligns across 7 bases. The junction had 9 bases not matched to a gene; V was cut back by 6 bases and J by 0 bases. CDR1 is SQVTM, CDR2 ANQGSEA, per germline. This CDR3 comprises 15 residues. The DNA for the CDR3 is TGCAGCGTCGCCGACAGGGCGATAAGCACAGATACGCAGTATTTT. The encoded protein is CSVADRAISTDTQYF.

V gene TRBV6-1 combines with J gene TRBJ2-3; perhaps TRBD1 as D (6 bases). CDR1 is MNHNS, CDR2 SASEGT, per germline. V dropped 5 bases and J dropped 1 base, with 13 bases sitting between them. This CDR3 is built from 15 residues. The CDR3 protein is CASSPQGEGTDTQYF. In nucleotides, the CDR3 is TGTGCCAGCAGTCCACAGGGAGAAGGCACAGATACGCAGTATTTT.